Listed below are T cell receptor beta chains from one sample, sequenced in a study of T cells in Graves' hyperthyroidism and ophthalmopathy. TCRdb independently ran MiXCR on the multiplex PCR reads; one entry per CDR3 protein. The table shows approximately 700,000 distinct CDR3 sequences, with about 17% occurring only once. Material for sequencing was blood. Source of these receptors: a man aged 18-30 years with Graves' hyperthyroidism. The CDR3 runs from the conserved cysteine through the conserved F or W. D genes are given only for firm matches. Some rows mark clone size as missing; the rest say once, few, many or name a class of expanded clone.

V gene: TRBV19; J gene: TRBJ1-1; CDR3 length: 14; clone size: few; D gene: -; CDR3 protein: CASTTGTLNTEAFF; CDR3 DNA: TGTGCCAGTACCACCGGGACATTGAACACTGAAGCTTTCTTT
V gene: TRBV20-1; J gene: TRBJ2-7; CDR3 length: 14; clone size: many; D gene: -; CDR3 protein: CSAAPWGSSYEQYF; CDR3 DNA: TGCAGTGCTGCCCCTTGGGGAAGCTCCTACGAGCAGTACTTC
V gene: TRBV7-8; J gene: TRBJ2-7; CDR3 length: 15; clone size: many; D gene: TRBD1; CDR3 protein: CASSSRDSLSDEQYF; CDR3 DNA: TGTGCCAGCAGCAGCCGGGACAGCCTTTCGGACGAGCAGTACTTC
V gene: TRBV18; J gene: TRBJ2-7; CDR3 length: 13; clone size: few; D gene: -; CDR3 protein: CASSPTGGDEQYF; CDR3 DNA: TGTGCCAGCTCACCAACTGGAGGGGACGAGCAGTACTTC
V gene: TRBV6-1; J gene: TRBJ2-1; CDR3 length: 16; clone size: many; D gene: -; CDR3 protein: CASRLTSLEDYNEQFF; CDR3 DNA: TGTGCCAGCAGACTCACTAGCCTCGAGGACTACAATGAGCAGTTCTTC
V gene: TRBV4-2; J gene: TRBJ2-7; CDR3 length: 18; clone size: -; D gene: TRBD2; CDR3 protein: CASSQEAQTSGSPYEQYF; CDR3 DNA: TGTGCCAGCAGCCAAGAAGCTCAGACTAGCGGGAGCCCCTACGAGCAGTACTTC
V gene: TRBV13; J gene: TRBJ2-7; CDR3 length: 14; clone size: few; D gene: TRBD2; CDR3 protein: CASRASGEGYEQYF; CDR3 DNA: TGTGCCAGCAGGGCTAGCGGAGAGGGCTACGAGCAGTACTTC
V gene: TRBV28; J gene: TRBJ2-6; CDR3 length: 16; clone size: -; D gene: TRBD2; CDR3 protein: CASAVGGSSGANVLTF; CDR3 DNA: TGTGCCAGCGCAGTGGGGGGGAGCTCTGGGGCCAACGTCCTGACTTTC
V gene: TRBV7-6; J gene: TRBJ2-7; CDR3 length: 17; clone size: -; D gene: TRBD2; CDR3 protein: CASSLVVGLADSYEQYF; CDR3 DNA: TGTGCCAGCAGCTTAGTCGTAGGACTAGCGGACTCCTACGAGCAGTACTTC
V gene: TRBV12-3/TRBV12-4; J gene: TRBJ2-7; CDR3 length: 13; clone size: few; D gene: -; CDR3 protein: CASSSRSWHEQYF; CDR3 DNA: TGTGCCAGCAGTTCTCGATCGTGGCACGAGCAGTACTTC
V gene: TRBV14; J gene: TRBJ2-1; CDR3 length: 14; clone size: few; D gene: -; CDR3 protein: CASSLRLLFNEQFF; CDR3 DNA: TGTGCCAGCAGCCTAAGACTCCTATTCAATGAGCAGTTCTTC
V gene: TRBV3-1; J gene: TRBJ2-5; CDR3 length: 12; clone size: -; D gene: -; CDR3 protein: CASGHAGETQYF; CDR3 DNA: TGTGCCAGCGGCCATGCCGGAGAGACCCAGTACTTC
V gene: TRBV20-1; J gene: TRBJ1-6; CDR3 length: 14; clone size: many; D gene: -; CDR3 protein: CSARAARGFSPLHF; CDR3 DNA: TGCAGTGCTAGAGCGGCTAGGGGGTTTTCACCCCTCCACTTT
V gene: TRBV29-1; J gene: TRBJ2-1; CDR3 length: 17; clone size: -; D gene: TRBD2; CDR3 protein: CSVEELAGGPSYNEQFF; CDR3 DNA: TGCAGCGTTGAAGAACTAGCGGGAGGACCCTCCTACAATGAGCAGTTCTTC
V gene: TRBV11-3; J gene: TRBJ2-3; CDR3 length: 15; clone size: many; D gene: -; CDR3 protein: CASSLLPGQGDTQYF; CDR3 DNA: TGTGCCAGCAGCCTCCTGCCGGGACAAGGGGATACGCAGTATTTT
V gene: TRBV28; J gene: TRBJ2-7; CDR3 length: 13; clone size: -; D gene: TRBD1; CDR3 protein: CASSFRTGYEQYF; CDR3 DNA: TGTGCCAGCAGTTTCCGGACAGGCTACGAGCAGTACTTC
V gene: TRBV2; J gene: TRBJ2-7; CDR3 length: 15; clone size: many; D gene: -; CDR3 protein: CASSDHAGPSYEQYF; CDR3 DNA: TGTGCCAGCAGTGACCACGCGGGGCCCTCCTACGAGCAGTACTTC
V gene: TRBV28; J gene: TRBJ2-1; CDR3 length: 17; clone size: many; D gene: -; CDR3 protein: CASRLSGAGTGYNEQFF; CDR3 DNA: TGTGCCAGCAGATTGAGTGGGGCCGGGACGGGTTACAATGAGCAGTTCTTC
V gene: TRBV6-1; J gene: TRBJ2-3; CDR3 length: 14; clone size: many; D gene: -; CDR3 protein: CASSEALFADTQYF; CDR3 DNA: TGTGCCAGCAGTGAAGCGCTGTTCGCAGATACGCAGTATTTT
V gene: TRBV10-3; J gene: TRBJ2-3; CDR3 length: 16; clone size: few; D gene: TRBD2; CDR3 protein: CAISPTSGSGTDTQYF; CDR3 DNA: TGTGCCATCAGTCCGACTAGCGGGAGCGGCACAGATACGCAGTATTTT
V gene: TRBV20-1; J gene: TRBJ2-2; CDR3 length: 14; clone size: few; D gene: -; CDR3 protein: CSATRDPRTGELFF; CDR3 DNA: TGCAGTGCTACCAGGGACCCCCGAACCGGGGAGCTGTTTTTT
V gene: TRBV30; J gene: TRBJ2-6; CDR3 length: 15; clone size: many; D gene: -; CDR3 protein: CAWSVEGLRANVLTF; CDR3 DNA: TGTGCCTGGAGTGTTGAGGGCTTGAGGGCCAACGTCCTGACTTTC
V gene: TRBV7-2; J gene: TRBJ1-1; CDR3 length: 15; clone size: -; D gene: -; CDR3 protein: CASGLWGRGETEAFF; CDR3 DNA: TGTGCCAGCGGCTTATGGGGCAGGGGAGAAACTGAAGCTTTCTTT
V gene: TRBV7-2; J gene: TRBJ2-1; CDR3 length: 13; clone size: many; D gene: -; CDR3 protein: CASTFNSYNEQFF; CDR3 DNA: TGTGCCAGCACCTTTAACTCCTACAATGAGCAGTTCTTC
V gene: TRBV4-1; J gene: TRBJ2-7; CDR3 length: 15; clone size: -; D gene: TRBD2; CDR3 protein: CASSQGLALSYEQYF; CDR3 DNA: TGCGCCAGCAGCCAAGGACTAGCGTTATCCTACGAGCAGTACTTC
V gene: TRBV29-1; J gene: TRBJ2-1; CDR3 length: 15; clone size: many; D gene: TRBD2; CDR3 protein: CSVATSGRLYYEQFF; CDR3 DNA: TGCAGCGTTGCAACTAGCGGGAGGTTGTATTATGAGCAGTTCTTC
V gene: TRBV19; J gene: TRBJ2-2; CDR3 length: 16; clone size: -; D gene: -; CDR3 protein: CASSILQGGYGGELFF; CDR3 DNA: TGTGCCAGTAGTATACTGCAGGGGGGGTATGGCGGGGAGCTGTTTTTT
V gene: TRBV29-1; J gene: TRBJ2-3; CDR3 length: 14; clone size: few; D gene: TRBD1; CDR3 protein: CSVDPGQITDTQYF; CDR3 DNA: TGCAGCGTTGATCCGGGACAGATAACAGATACGCAGTATTTT
V gene: TRBV6-5; J gene: TRBJ1-2; CDR3 length: 15; clone size: -; D gene: -; CDR3 protein: CASSYNPGRNYGYTF; CDR3 DNA: TGTGCCAGCAGTTACAACCCCGGACGTAACTATGGCTACACCTTC
V gene: TRBV2; J gene: TRBJ1-4; CDR3 length: 15; clone size: once; D gene: -; CDR3 protein: CASSARVRRTEKLFF; CDR3 DNA: TGTGCCAGCAGCGCACGAGTTCGGCGTACTGAAAAACTGTTTTTT
V gene: TRBV18; J gene: TRBJ1-5; CDR3 length: 12; clone size: many; D gene: -; CDR3 protein: CASSLGVQPQHF; CDR3 DNA: TGTGCCAGCTCACTCGGGGTACAGCCCCAGCATTTT
V gene: TRBV7-9; J gene: TRBJ1-1; CDR3 length: 13; clone size: many; D gene: -; CDR3 protein: CASSLTEGTEAFF; CDR3 DNA: TGTGCCAGCAGCTTAACCGAGGGCACTGAAGCTTTCTTT
V gene: TRBV20-1; J gene: TRBJ2-2; CDR3 length: 16; clone size: many; D gene: TRBD2; CDR3 protein: CSARLSGRLNTGELFF; CDR3 DNA: TGCAGTGCTAGATTAAGCGGGAGGCTGAACACCGGGGAGCTGTTTTTT
V gene: TRBV7-2; J gene: TRBJ2-5; CDR3 length: 15; clone size: many; D gene: TRBD1; CDR3 protein: CASSFDRGAQETQYF; CDR3 DNA: TGTGCCAGCAGCTTCGACAGGGGGGCCCAAGAGACCCAGTACTTC
V gene: TRBV14; J gene: TRBJ2-7; CDR3 length: 17; clone size: -; D gene: TRBD1; CDR3 protein: CASSPQGVQGYSYEQYF; CDR3 DNA: TGTGCCAGCAGCCCCCAGGGGGTACAGGGATACTCCTACGAGCAGTACTTC
V gene: TRBV4-1; J gene: TRBJ2-1; CDR3 length: 15; clone size: -; D gene: TRBD1; CDR3 protein: CASSQPGQGWSEQFF; CDR3 DNA: TGCGCCAGCAGCCAGCCGGGACAGGGTTGGTCTGAGCAGTTCTTC
V gene: TRBV7-6; J gene: TRBJ2-3; CDR3 length: 14; clone size: -; D gene: -; CDR3 protein: CASSLYTDTDTQYF; CDR3 DNA: TGTGCCAGCAGCTTATATACGGACACAGATACGCAGTATTTT
V gene: TRBV10-3; J gene: TRBJ2-2; CDR3 length: 13; clone size: few; D gene: TRBD1; CDR3 protein: CAIRGQGVGELFF; CDR3 DNA: TGTGCCATCAGGGGACAGGGGGTCGGGGAGCTGTTTTTT
V gene: TRBV9; J gene: TRBJ2-3; CDR3 length: 12; clone size: few; D gene: -; CDR3 protein: CASSVLGDTQYF; CDR3 DNA: TGTGCCAGCAGCGTACTCGGTGATACGCAGTATTTT
V gene: TRBV15; J gene: TRBJ2-5; CDR3 length: 16; clone size: many; D gene: TRBD1; CDR3 protein: CATSRDPPGTGETQYF; CDR3 DNA: TGTGCCACCAGCAGAGATCCTCCCGGGACAGGGGAGACCCAGTACTTC
V gene: TRBV27; J gene: TRBJ2-5; CDR3 length: 14; clone size: few; D gene: TRBD1; CDR3 protein: CASSWTGPRETQYF; CDR3 DNA: TGTGCCAGCAGTTGGACAGGGCCGCGGGAGACCCAGTACTTC
V gene: TRBV6-2/TRBV6-3; J gene: TRBJ1-1; CDR3 length: 16; clone size: -; D gene: -; CDR3 protein: CASSSRGGMGKTEAFF; CDR3 DNA: TGTGCCAGCAGTTCGCGGGGGGGAATGGGAAAAACTGAAGCTTTCTTT
V gene: TRBV20-1; J gene: TRBJ2-2; CDR3 length: 15; clone size: -; D gene: TRBD2; CDR3 protein: CSARYSGRVTGELFF; CDR3 DNA: TGCAGTGCTCGATATAGCGGGAGGGTTACCGGGGAGCTGTTTTTT
V gene: TRBV20-1; J gene: TRBJ2-3; CDR3 length: 12; clone size: once; D gene: -; CDR3 protein: CSATVATDTQYF; CDR3 DNA: TGCAGTGCTACGGTGGCAACAGATACGCAGTATTTT
V gene: TRBV19; J gene: TRBJ2-1; CDR3 length: 12; clone size: -; D gene: -; CDR3 protein: CASSMAGVEQFF; CDR3 DNA: TGTGCCAGTAGTATGGCAGGGGTTGAGCAGTTCTTC
V gene: TRBV6-1; J gene: TRBJ2-3; CDR3 length: 10; clone size: few; D gene: -; CDR3 protein: CAVGGDTQYF; CDR3 DNA: TGTGCCGTGGGGGGAGATACGCAGTATTTT
V gene: TRBV7-9; J gene: TRBJ2-7; CDR3 length: 14; clone size: -; D gene: TRBD2; CDR3 protein: CASSWTSGSGEQYF; CDR3 DNA: TGTGCCAGCAGCTGGACTAGCGGGAGTGGCGAGCAGTACTTC
V gene: TRBV28; J gene: TRBJ1-1; CDR3 length: 16; clone size: many; D gene: TRBD1; CDR3 protein: CASRDRPSQGYTEAFF; CDR3 DNA: TGTGCCAGCCGGGACAGACCCTCTCAAGGGTACACTGAAGCTTTCTTT